The rows below give T cell receptor beta chains drawn from one sample of a study of blood T cell repertoires in COVID-19. Data came from immunoSEQ multiplex PCR; TCRdb stores just in-frame clones and leaves some out. The table has 250,000 to 300,000 clones, about 70% seen once; the top ten hold 2.5% to 4%. Material: peripheral blood. These receptors originate from a woman older than 75 with acute or convalescent COVID-19. Each CDR3 is given with its conserved first and last residue.

J gene | V gene | CDR3 protein
TRBJ2-5 | TRBV5-1 | CASSLGTSQKETQYF
TRBJ1-1 | TRBV20-1 | CSASRGLNTEAFF
TRBJ1-2 | TRBV5-4 | CASSQEGLSYGYTF
TRBJ1-4 | TRBV15 | CATSRVGSGAPNEKLFF
TRBJ1-5 | TRBV12-5 | CASGFSGSNQPQHF
TRBJ2-1 | TRBV18 | CASSPTQVAEQFF
TRBJ1-5 | TRBV7-9 | CASSLGPGFQPQHF
TRBJ1-2 | TRBV19 | CASSFGVNYGYTF
TRBJ1-2 | TRBV18 | CASSPDGQGRGYTF
TRBJ2-2 | TRBV7-3 | CASGPGQGSGELFF
TRBJ1-3 | TRBV5-1 | CASSLAAQGAGNTIYF
TRBJ1-2 | TRBV6-5 | CASSYSRGQGGYGYTF
TRBJ2-4 | TRBV30 | CAWSTQRGMKNIQYF
TRBJ1-3 | TRBV30 | CAWSVRGLFSGNTIYF
TRBJ1-3 | TRBV2 | CASSERTGRSGNTIYF
TRBJ1-2 | TRBV5-1 | CASSSWTGGGYTF
TRBJ1-5 | TRBV9 | CASSVRFSWLDRDNQPQHF
TRBJ1-1 | TRBV11-1 | CASSLRLQGSYTEAFF
TRBJ1-2 | TRBV19 | CASRRGYYGYTF
TRBJ2-1 | TRBV19 | CASSPQANEQFF
TRBJ1-5 | TRBV6-1 | CASSEARTGRQPQHF
TRBJ1-2 | TRBV4-2 | CASSQATGTGVFHGYTF
TRBJ2-4 | TRBV6-5 | CASTDSQPGRNIQYF
TRBJ1-5 | TRBV6-7 | CASYFTDTHSNQPQHF
TRBJ1-1 | TRBV3-1/TRBV3-2 | CASSPLGGDTEAFF